The present T cell receptor (beta chain) was sequenced within a study of T-cell reconstitution after alpha-beta-depleted transplantation in children. Preparation of the TCRbeta library used unique molecular identifiers. TCRdb independently ran MiXCR on the PCR reads; one entry per CDR3 protein. The table records under 50,000 distinct CDR3 sequences, 40% to 60% of them present only once. Only a few counts were recorded for this clonotype. Its antigen remains unknown. Per the germline V gene, CDR1 is MGHRA and CDR2 is YSYEKL. The length of the CDR3 is 12 residues. Trimming pared 4 bases from V and 6 bases from J, leaving 7 bases between. General study results and limits: The origin of alpha-beta T cells about two months after transplant was reportedly several hundred expanded graft clones. Once a year had passed after transplant, T-cell counts and diversity came mostly from newly produced T cells. Surviving thymic progenitors and recipient T cells were the source of high TCRbeta diversity at day 60 in some patients.

The sample here was peripheral blood, taken before TCRalphabeta/CD19-depleted stem cell transplant. This sequence joins TRBV4-1 and TRBJ2-1; D may be TRBD2 (6 bases). The sequence derives from a boy under two years old with SCID, due to receive a stem cell transplant. The CDR3 DNA reads as TGCGCCAGCAGCCTGACTAGCAATGAGCAGTTCTTC. It codes for CASSLTSNEQFF.